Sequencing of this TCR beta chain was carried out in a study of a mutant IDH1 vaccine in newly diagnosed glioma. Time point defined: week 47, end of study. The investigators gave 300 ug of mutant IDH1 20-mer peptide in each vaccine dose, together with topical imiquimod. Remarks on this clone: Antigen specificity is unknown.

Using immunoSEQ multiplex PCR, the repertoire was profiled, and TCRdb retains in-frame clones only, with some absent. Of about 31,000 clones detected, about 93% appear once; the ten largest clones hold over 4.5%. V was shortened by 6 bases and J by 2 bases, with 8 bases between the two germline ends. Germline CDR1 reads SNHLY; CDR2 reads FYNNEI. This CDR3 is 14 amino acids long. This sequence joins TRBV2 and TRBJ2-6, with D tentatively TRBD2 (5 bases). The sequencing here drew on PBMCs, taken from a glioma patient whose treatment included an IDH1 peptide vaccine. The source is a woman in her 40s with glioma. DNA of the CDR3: TGTGCCAGCAGGGCAGCGGCTGGGGCCAACGTCCTGACTTTC. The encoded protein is CASRAAAGANVLTF.